Included here is one TCR beta chain sequence, with context. The data derive from a study of blood T cell repertoires in COVID-19. Study overall: Specimens from acute and convalescent COVID-19 originated in the United States, Italy and Spain. PBMCs, B-cell-depleted T cells, or T cells were the source of the cDNA or gDNA that made up the material.

Assay: immunoSEQ multiplex PCR; the TCRdb copy retains only in-frame clones and omits some. The sample consists of about 36,000 clones, roughly nine tenths of them appearing once. Trimming removed 2 bases from V and 7 bases from J, with 20 bases in between. Per germline, CDR1 GTSNPN and CDR2 SVGIG (reference sequence). This CDR3 has 15 amino acids. The chain is built from TRBV30 and TRBJ1-2, with D hard to call. This receptor was identified in a man aged 55 to 70 with acute or convalescent COVID-19. Sequencing was carried out using peripheral blood. The CDR3 nucleotides read TGTGCCTGGAGTTTTTTCGTGGCTCCCTCGGGTGGCTACACCTTC. Translating it yields CAWSFFVAPSGGYTF.